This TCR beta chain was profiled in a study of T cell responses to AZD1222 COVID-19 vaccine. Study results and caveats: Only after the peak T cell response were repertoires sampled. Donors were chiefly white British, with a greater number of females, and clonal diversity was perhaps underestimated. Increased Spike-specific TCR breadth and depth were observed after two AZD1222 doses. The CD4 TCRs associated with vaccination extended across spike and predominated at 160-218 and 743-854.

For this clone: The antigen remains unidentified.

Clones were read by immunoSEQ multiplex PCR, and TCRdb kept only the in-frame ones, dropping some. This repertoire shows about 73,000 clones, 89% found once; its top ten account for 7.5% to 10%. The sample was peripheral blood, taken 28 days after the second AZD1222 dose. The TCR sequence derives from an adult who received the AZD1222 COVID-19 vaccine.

This CDR3 is CASSRPRTATEETQYF. CDR3 in DNA: TGTGCCAGTAGTAGGCCCCGGACAGCGACAGAAGAGACGCAGTATTTT. This rearrangement joins TRBV19 to TRBJ2-3, with D maybe TRBD1 (6 bases). Germline V gene lookup returns CDR1 LNHDA and CDR2 SQIVND (reference sequence). The V and J ends lost 4 bases and 9 bases respectively, with 23 bases between them. The length of the CDR3 is 16 residues.